This TCR beta chain was captured in a study of T-cell memory formation after mild COVID-19. MiXCR, applied by TCRdb to the 5' RACE reads, yields one record per CDR3 protein. Among approximately 450,000 distinct CDR3 sequences listed, roughly 18% were seen once. Germline V gene lookup returns CDR1 LGHDT and CDR2 YNNKEL (reference sequence). This CDR3 is built from 15 residues. Trimming cost V 1 base and J 9 bases, with 13 bases left between them. This clonotype was picked up a small number of times. The sequence came from an adult woman who had mild COVID-19 (a few samples of this study predate the infection). Cell type and time point are not known. This chain connects TRBV3-1 to TRBJ1-6; TRBD1 is a possible D gene (5 bases). Sequenced material: PBMCs or a T cell subset sorted from them (not recorded which). CDR3 DNA sequence: TGTGCCAGCAGCCAAGTTGGGGCTCGGGGTTCACCCCTCCACTTT. It specifies CASSQVGARGSPLHF.